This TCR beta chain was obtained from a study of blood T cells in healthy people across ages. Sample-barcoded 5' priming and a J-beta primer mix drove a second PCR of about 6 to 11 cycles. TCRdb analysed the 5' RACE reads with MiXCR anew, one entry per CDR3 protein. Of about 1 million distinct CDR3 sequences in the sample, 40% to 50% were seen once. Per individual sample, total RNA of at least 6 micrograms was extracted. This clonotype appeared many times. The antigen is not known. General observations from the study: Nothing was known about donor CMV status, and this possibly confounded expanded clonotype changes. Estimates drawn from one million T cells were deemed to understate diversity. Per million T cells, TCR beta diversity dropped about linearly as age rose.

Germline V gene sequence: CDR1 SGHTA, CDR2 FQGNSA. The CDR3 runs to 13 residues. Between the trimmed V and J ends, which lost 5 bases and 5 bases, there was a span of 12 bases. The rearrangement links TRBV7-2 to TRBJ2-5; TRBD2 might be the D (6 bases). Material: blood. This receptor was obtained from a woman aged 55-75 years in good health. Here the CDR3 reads CASSRDFTETQYF. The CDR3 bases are TGTGCCAGCAGCCGGGACTTTACGGAGACCCAGTACTTC. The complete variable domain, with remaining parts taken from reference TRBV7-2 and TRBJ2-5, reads GAGVSQSPSNKVTEKGKDVELRCDPISGHTALYWYRQSLGQGLEFLIYFQGNSAPDKSGLPSDRFSAERTGGSVSTLTIQRTQQEDSAVYLCASSRDFTETQYFGPGTRLLVL.